The clone carrying this TCR beta chain was found a few times. Antigen specificity is unknown. The CDR3 has 12 residues. Per germline, CDR1 GTSNPN and CDR2 SVGIG (reference sequence). Trimming stripped 1 base from V and 5 bases from J, with 9 bases between. The sample is drawn from a study of T cell repertoires in ileal Crohn's disease. Whole-study results and caveats: Postoperative endoscopy occurred within one year, median 6.9 months. Clonal expansions were more frequent in active smokers than non-smokers at surgery.

The method was immunoSEQ multiplex PCR; TCRdb's version includes in-frame clones alone and lacks a portion of them. The sample shows 3,000 to 4,000 clones, around 82% of them seen only once. Time point described: neoterminal ileum biopsy at postoperative endoscopy, about 6 months after surgery. Sample: ileal tissue. This TCR was recovered from an adult with Crohn's disease. This chain joins TRBV30 and TRBJ2-7; TRBD1 is a possible D gene (5 bases). In DNA form, the CDR3 reads TGTGCCTGGAGTGCCAGGGCCCACGAGCAGTACTTC. It encodes CAWSARAHEQYF. The full variable domain, rest sourced from reference TRBV30 and TRBJ2-7, is SQTIHQWPATLVQPVGSPLSLECTVEGTSNPNLYWYRQAAGRGLQLLFYSVGIGQISSEVPQNLSASRPQDRQFILSSKKLLLSDSGFYLCAWSARAHEQYFGPGTRLTVT.